This entry lists 29 T cell receptor beta chains sequenced from one sample in a study of cytomegalovirus exposure and HLA in healthy donors. PCR involved 60 Vbeta and 13 Jbeta primers. Produced via immunoSEQ multiplex PCR; TCRdb's table is partial and in-frame only. The sample lists some 130,000 clones; roughly 9.6% were seen once. The specimen sequenced was PBMCs. These receptors were obtained from a woman between 40 and 55 years old in good health and CMV-seropositive.

Comment on this clone: Sequence at one end of the junction differs from germline and may be a read error. J is TRBJ1-2 and V is TRBV7-9; maybe TRBD1 (6 bases). Germline V lookup: CDR1 SEHNR, CDR2 FQNEAQ (reference sequence). CDR3 length: 14 residues. Here the CDR3 DNA reads TGTGCCAGCAGCTTAGGGGACAACTCATATGGCTGCACCTTC. This translates into CASSLGDNSYGCTF.

This chain joins TRBV6-1 and TRBJ2-1; a possible D gene is TRBD2 (5 bases). CDR1 is MNHNS and CDR2 is SASEGT in the germline V gene. This CDR3 region has 15 residues. Trimming shortened V by 1 base and J by 0 bases, and 7 bases separated the two germline ends. This chain's CDR3 is CASSEVGSSYNEQFF. The CDR3 DNA reads as TGTGCCAGCAGTGAAGTGGGGAGCTCCTACAATGAGCAGTTCTTC.

V is TRBV27 and J is TRBJ2-7, with 8 positions matching TRBD1. Germline CDR1 MNHEY, CDR2 SMNVEV (reference sequence). The length of the CDR3 is 15 residues. The V segment lost 5 bases and the J segment 4 bases; nucleotides outside the gene matches: 10. DNA of the CDR3: TGTGCCAGCAGTGGAGCAGGGGGCAAGGTTTACGAGCAGTACTTC. Its protein product is CASSGAGGKVYEQYF.

This clone was seen only a few times. This chain uses TRBV15 with TRBJ1-5; 9 bases agree with TRBD1. The trim removed 3 bases at V and 7 bases at J, leaving 7 bases unmatched. This CDR3 comprises 15 residues. Germline CDR1 reads LNHNV; CDR2 reads YYDKDF (reference sequence). CDR3 coding DNA: TGTGCCACCAGCAGCGGGACAGGGAGAATGCAGCCCCAGCATTTT. This encodes CATSSGTGRMQPQHF.

The chain uses TRBV7-9 and TRBJ1-3; D is possibly TRBD1 (5 bases). CDR3 length equals 16 residues. Germline CDR1 and CDR2: SEHNR and FQNEAQ (reference sequence). V lost 1 base, J lost 0 bases, and 10 bases lay in between. The CDR3 nucleotides are TGTGCCAGCAGCTTAGGGGGCGGGAACTCTGGAAACACCATATATTTT. Translated, it gives CASSLGGGNSGNTIYF. Complete variable domain (other parts from reference TRBV7-9 and TRBJ1-3): DTGVSQNPRHKITKRGQNVTFRCDPISEHNRLYWYRQTLGQGPEFLTYFQNEAQLEKSRLLSDRFSAERPKGSFSTLEIQRTEQGDSAMYLCASSLGGGNSGNTIYFGEGSWLTVV.

The chain employs TRBV7-9 and TRBJ2-1; 12 bases align to TRBD1. Looked up from germline, CDR1 is SEHNR and CDR2 is FQNEAQ (reference sequence). The trim removed 3 bases at V and 7 bases at J, leaving 4 bases unmatched. This CDR3 is 15 amino acids long. Here the CDR3 reads CASSLGQGARNEQFF. In DNA form, the CDR3 reads TGTGCCAGCAGCTTGGGACAGGGGGCAAGAAATGAGCAGTTCTTC.

Only a few counts were recorded for this clone. V gene TRBV29-1 combines with J gene TRBJ1-4; 7 positions match TRBD1. Germline V gene data show CDR1 as SQVTM and CDR2 as ANQGSEA. The CDR3 totals 16 residues. The V segment lost 4 bases and the J segment 5 bases; nucleotides outside the gene matches: 13. For the CDR3, the DNA is TGCAGCGTTGTCGTTGGGACACAGGGGCCGAATGAAAAACTGTTTTTT. It encodes CSVVVGTQGPNEKLFF.

As concerns this clone: The junction shows a germline mismatch at one end, possibly a read error. Other nucleotide sequences in the sample specify the same CDR3. The chain uses TRBV5-1 and TRBJ1-1, with D tentatively TRBD1 (6 bases). The CDR3 totals 15 residues. CDR1 SGHRS and CDR2 YFSETQ come from the germline V gene. The CDR3 DNA reads as TGTGCCAGCAGCTTGGTGGGGGGGGCGAACACTGAAGCTTTCTTT. Its translation: CASSLVGGANTEAFF.

The chain uses TRBV10-3 and TRBJ1-2; 7 nucleotides line up with TRBD1. There are 13 residues in the CDR3. Looked up from germline, CDR1 is ENHRY and CDR2 is SYGVKD. Germline trimming cut 7 bases from V and 11 bases from J; bases unmatched to any gene: 13. CDR3 amino acids: CAITPGQREGYTF. For the CDR3, the DNA is TGTGCCATCACCCCGGGACAGAGAGAGGGGTACACCTTC.

This clone was counted a few times. The chain employs TRBV19 and TRBJ2-5, with D maybe TRBD2 (6 bases). The germline V gene has CDR1 LNHDA and CDR2 SQIVND (reference sequence). CDR3 size: 14 residues. Deletions cut 5 bases from V and 5 bases from J, with 15 bases between. This chain's CDR3 is CASSPGLGSETQYF. CDR3 coding DNA: TGTGCCAGTAGTCCGGGACTGGGGTCTGAGACCCAGTACTTC.

The chain employs TRBV5-1 and TRBJ1-1, with D maybe TRBD1 (6 bases). Trimming removed 4 bases from V and 2 bases from J, with 15 bases in between. From germline, CDR1 is SGHRS and CDR2 YFSETQ. The CDR3 contains 15 residues. CDR3 DNA: TGCGCCAGCAGCGCCGGACAGACTACCAACACTGAAGCTTTCTTT. This translates into CASSAGQTTNTEAFF.

This chain links TRBV7-7 with TRBJ2-3; 13 bases map to TRBD2. CDR1 is SSHAT, CDR2 FNYEAQ, per germline (reference sequence). Trimming cost V 5 bases and J 4 bases; bases outside gene matches: 6. The CDR3 extends over 16 amino acids. The CDR3 sequence is CASSLTSGGQADTQYF. The CDR3 nucleotides read TGTGCCAGCAGCCTGACTAGCGGGGGGCAGGCAGATACGCAGTATTTT.

This chain connects TRBV27 to TRBJ1-1, with D unclear. This CDR3 comprises 13 residues. Germline CDR1 and CDR2: MNHEY and SMNVEV (reference sequence). The V end was cut by 9 bases, the J end by 0 bases, with 11 bases between. The CDR3, as DNA: TGTGCCAGTAGAAGTAAAATGAACACTGAAGCTTTCTTT. Protein: CASRSKMNTEAFF.

This clone showed up just a few times. The J gene is TRBJ1-5, the V gene TRBV10-3; 11 bases line up with TRBD1. Trimming at V came to 4 bases and at J to 3 bases, leaving 2 bases not matched to a gene. Germline CDR1 reads ENHRY; CDR2 reads SYGVKD. CDR3 length: 15 residues. This CDR3 reads CAISGDRGVNQPQHF. In DNA, the CDR3 is TGTGCCATCAGTGGGGACAGGGGGGTCAATCAGCCCCAGCATTTT.

In this sample, this clone turned up a few times. The V call is TRBV7-6, the J call TRBJ2-5; 10 nucleotides line up with TRBD2. This CDR3 contains 17 residues. V was pared by 6 bases and J by 4 bases, with 14 bases of the junction left unmatched. The germline V gene has CDR1 SGHVS and CDR2 FNYEAQ. The CDR3 DNA reads TGTGCCAGCAGTCCTCTCTCTAGCGGGGGCTTCGGAGAGACCCAGTACTTC. Amino acid sequence: CASSPLSSGGFGETQYF.

The J gene is TRBJ2-2, the V gene TRBV5-1; 12 bases line up with TRBD2. V dropped 3 bases and J dropped 0; count of bases not matched to a gene: 3. The CDR3 is 17 residues long. Germline-derived CDR1 and CDR2 are SGHRS and YFSETQ. CDR3 protein: CASSSGLAGANTGELFF. In DNA, the CDR3 is TGCGCCAGCAGCTCGGGACTAGCGGGTGCGAACACCGGGGAGCTGTTTTTT.

This clone turned up a few times. This chain joins TRBV2 and TRBJ1-5; 8 bases match TRBD1. With V trimmed by 5 bases and J by 0 bases, 3 bases remained unmatched. The CDR3 is 15 amino acids. Germline-derived CDR1 and CDR2 are SNHLY and FYNNEI. The CDR3 region is CASSRDRPSNQPQHF. The CDR3 DNA reads TGTGCCAGCAGTAGGGACAGGCCTAGCAATCAGCCCCAGCATTTT. Together with reference TRBV2 and TRBJ1-5, the CDR3 gives the full variable domain: EPEVTQTPSHQVTQMGQEVILRCVPISNHLYFYWYRQILGQKVEFLVSFYNNEISEKSEIFDDQFSVERPDGSNFTLKIRSTKLEDSAMYFCASSRDRPSNQPQHFGDGTRLSIL.

This clone has a handful of counts. This sequence joins TRBV5-4 and TRBJ2-5, with 9 bases aligning to TRBD2. Trimming removed 4 bases from V and 5 bases from J; junction bases left unmatched: 15. Looked up from germline, CDR1 is SGHNT and CDR2 is YYREEE (reference sequence). The CDR3 length is 17 residues. The CDR3 loop reads CASSNVGGGAFLETQYF. DNA for the CDR3: TGTGCCAGCAGCAATGTGGGCGGGGGGGCTTTCCTGGAGACCCAGTACTTC.

This clone was counted only a few times. The chain combines TRBV2 with TRBJ1-2, with 7 bases aligning to TRBD1. V trimming: 2 bases; J trimming: 4 bases; junction bases outside the gene matches: 4. The germline CDR1 and CDR2 sequences are SNHLY and FYNNEI. CDR3 size: 14 residues. CDR3 DNA sequence: TGTGCCAGCAGTGAACTGGGACAGAGCTATGGCTACACCTTC. Its translation: CASSELGQSYGYTF.

A few counts support this clone. The genes are TRBV19 and TRBJ1-4; D unclear. The CDR3 length is 17 residues. From germline, CDR1 is LNHDA and CDR2 SQIVND (reference sequence). Trimming shortened V by 10 bases and J by 6 bases, and 27 bases separated the two germline ends. The CDR3 loop reads CATRGSERFGVDEKLFF. The CDR3 DNA follows: TGTGCCACCCGGGGTTCGGAGCGCTTCGGGGTCGATGAAAAACTGTTTTTT.

This clone came up a few times. The CDR3 region has the DNA TGTGCCAGCAGTACCGGGACAGGGGGGTATGGCTACACCTTC. Translation gives CASSTGTGGYGYTF. The rearrangement joins TRBV2 to TRBJ1-2; 11 bases fit TRBD1. CDR1 is SNHLY and CDR2 is FYNNEI in the germline V gene. CDR3 length equals 14 residues. V was pared by 5 bases and J by 5 bases, with 4 bases of the junction left unmatched.

The CDR3 nucleotides are TGTGCCAGCACGGGGAGGGGCTCCGCTAGGTGGGAGCAGTACTTC. As protein: CASTGRGSARWEQYF. V usage is TRBV7-9 and J usage is TRBJ2-7; 7 bases align to TRBD2. After removal of 7 bases from V and 7 bases from J, the junction contained 16 bases not matched to a gene. The CDR3 loop spans 15 amino acids. Germline V lookup: CDR1 SEHNR, CDR2 FQNEAQ (reference sequence).

V gene TRBV19 combines with J gene TRBJ2-6; tentative D call: TRBD1 (5 bases). Trimming took 5 bases from V and 0 from J, leaving 17 bases between them. The CDR3 loop spans 18 amino acids. Per the germline V gene, CDR1 is LNHDA and CDR2 is SQIVND (reference sequence). The CDR3 region is CASSDQGRGSSGANVLTF. Written as DNA, the CDR3 is TGTGCCAGTAGTGATCAGGGAAGGGGATCCTCTGGGGCCAACGTCCTGACTTTC.

The rearrangement uses TRBV9 and TRBJ1-1, with 7 bases aligning to TRBD1. The length of the CDR3 is 14 residues. Germline CDR1 SGDLS, CDR2 YYNGEE. V shed 4 bases and J 3 bases; nucleotides not matched to a gene: 6. In DNA, the CDR3 is TGTGCCAGCAGCCCCGAAGGGGGCGACACTGAAGCTTTCTTT. Translated: CASSPEGGDTEAFF.

This clone was counted a few times. This chain connects TRBV6-1 to TRBJ2-2; a possible D gene is TRBD1 (5 bases). This CDR3 has 13 residues. Per the germline V gene, CDR1 is MNHNS and CDR2 is SASEGT. The germline V and J ends were trimmed by 9 bases and 4 bases, with 12 bases remaining between them. CDR3: CASGQIFTGELFF. CDR3 DNA: TGTGCCAGTGGACAAATTTTCACCGGGGAGCTGTTTTTT.

The CDR3 nucleotides read TGTGCCAGCAGTTTATATCCCCCCTCTAGCGGGGGGCTCCAAGAGACCCAGTACTTC. Translated, it gives CASSLYPPSSGGLQETQYF. The rearrangement links TRBV27 to TRBJ2-5; the match to TRBD2 covers 11 bases. V shed 1 base and J 1 base; nucleotides not matched to a gene: 11. Germline-derived CDR1 and CDR2 are MNHEY and SMNVEV (reference sequence). CDR3 length: 19 amino acids.

This sequence joins TRBV5-5 and TRBJ1-5; a weak D match, TRBD1 (6 bases). Trimming removed 0 bases at V and 0 bases at J, with 13 bases between. The CDR3 loop spans 17 amino acids. From germline, CDR1 is SGHKS and CDR2 YYEKEE (reference sequence). The CDR3 sequence is CASSLVTGTLSNQPQHF. The CDR3, as DNA: TGTGCCAGCAGCTTGGTGACAGGAACACTTAGCAATCAGCCCCAGCATTTT.

This clone has only a few counts. V gene TRBV11-2 combines with J gene TRBJ1-4; TRBD1 is a possible D gene (5 bases). The CDR3 sequence is 15 residues long. V was clipped by 2 bases and J by 7 bases, with 14 bases between them. Germline lookup yields CDR1 SGHAT and CDR2 FQNNGV. The CDR3 DNA sequence: TGTGCCAGCAGCTTATCCGCAGGGTCAACTGAAAAACTGTTTTTT. Translated, it gives CASSLSAGSTEKLFF.

This clone was recorded a few times. The V gene is TRBV12-5, the J gene TRBJ2-7, with TRBD2 identical over 8 bases. With 8 bases clipped from V and 0 bases from J, the junction kept 3 bases outside the gene matches. The CDR3 consists of 13 residues. Germline V gene data show CDR1 as LGHNT and CDR2 as FRNRAP. Here the CDR3 reads CASNLAGSYEQYF. The CDR3 coding sequence is TGTGCTAGTAACCTAGCGGGCTCCTACGAGCAGTACTTC.